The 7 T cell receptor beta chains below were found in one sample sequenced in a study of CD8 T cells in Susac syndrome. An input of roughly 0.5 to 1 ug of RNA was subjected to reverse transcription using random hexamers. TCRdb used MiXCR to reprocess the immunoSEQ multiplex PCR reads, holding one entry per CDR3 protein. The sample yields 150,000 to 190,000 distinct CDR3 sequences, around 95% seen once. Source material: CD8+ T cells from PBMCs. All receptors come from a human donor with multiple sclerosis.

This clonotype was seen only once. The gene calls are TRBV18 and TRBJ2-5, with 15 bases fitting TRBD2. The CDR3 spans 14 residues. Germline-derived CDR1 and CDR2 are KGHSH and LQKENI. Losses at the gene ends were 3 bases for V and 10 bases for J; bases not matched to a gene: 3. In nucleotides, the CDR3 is TGTGCCAGCTCACCGGGACTAGCGGGGGGCCGCCAGTACTTC. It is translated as CASSPGLAGGRQYF.

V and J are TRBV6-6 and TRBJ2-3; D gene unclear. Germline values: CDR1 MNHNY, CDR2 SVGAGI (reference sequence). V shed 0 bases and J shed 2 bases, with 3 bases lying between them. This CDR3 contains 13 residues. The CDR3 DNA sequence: TGTGCCAGCAGTTACTCTCCCACAGATACGCAGTATTTT. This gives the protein CASSYSPTDTQYF.

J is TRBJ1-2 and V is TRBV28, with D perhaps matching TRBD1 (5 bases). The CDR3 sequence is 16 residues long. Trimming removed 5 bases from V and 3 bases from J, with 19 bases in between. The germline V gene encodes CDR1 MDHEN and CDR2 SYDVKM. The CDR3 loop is CASSEHRDRRYYGYTF. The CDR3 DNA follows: TGTGCCAGCAGTGAACACCGGGACCGACGTTACTATGGCTACACCTTC.

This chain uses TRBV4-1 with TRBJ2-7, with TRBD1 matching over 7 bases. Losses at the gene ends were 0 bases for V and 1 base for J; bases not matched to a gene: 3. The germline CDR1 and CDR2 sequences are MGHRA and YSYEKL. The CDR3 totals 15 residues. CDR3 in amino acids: CASSQEFRGSYEQYF. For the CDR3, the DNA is TGCGCCAGCAGCCAAGAATTCAGGGGGTCCTACGAGCAGTACTTC.

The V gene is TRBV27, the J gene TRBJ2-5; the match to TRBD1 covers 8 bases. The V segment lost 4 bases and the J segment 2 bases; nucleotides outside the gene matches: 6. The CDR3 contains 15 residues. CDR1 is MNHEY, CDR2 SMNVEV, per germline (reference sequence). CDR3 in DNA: TGTGCCAGCAGTTCCCCCGGGACAGGACAAGAGACCCAGTACTTC. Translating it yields CASSSPGTGQETQYF.

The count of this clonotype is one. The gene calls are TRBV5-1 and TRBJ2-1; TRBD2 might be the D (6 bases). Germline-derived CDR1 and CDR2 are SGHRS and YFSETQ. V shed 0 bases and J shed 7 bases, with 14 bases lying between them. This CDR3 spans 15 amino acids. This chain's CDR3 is CASSLVGGAPNEQFF. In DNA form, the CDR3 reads TGCGCCAGCAGCTTGGTAGGCGGGGCGCCTAATGAGCAGTTCTTC. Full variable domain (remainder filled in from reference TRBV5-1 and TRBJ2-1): KAGVTQTPRYLIKTRGQQVTLSCSPISGHRSVSWYQQTPGQGLQFLFEYFSETQRNKGNFPGRFSGRQFSNSRSEMNVSTLELGDSALYLCASSLVGGAPNEQFFGPGTRLTVL.

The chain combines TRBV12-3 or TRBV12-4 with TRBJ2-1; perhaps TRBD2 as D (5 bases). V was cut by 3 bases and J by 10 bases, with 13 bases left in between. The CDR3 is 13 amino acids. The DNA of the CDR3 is TGTGCCAGCAGTTTCGGACCGGGAAGGGAGCAGTTCTTC. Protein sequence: CASSFGPGREQFF.